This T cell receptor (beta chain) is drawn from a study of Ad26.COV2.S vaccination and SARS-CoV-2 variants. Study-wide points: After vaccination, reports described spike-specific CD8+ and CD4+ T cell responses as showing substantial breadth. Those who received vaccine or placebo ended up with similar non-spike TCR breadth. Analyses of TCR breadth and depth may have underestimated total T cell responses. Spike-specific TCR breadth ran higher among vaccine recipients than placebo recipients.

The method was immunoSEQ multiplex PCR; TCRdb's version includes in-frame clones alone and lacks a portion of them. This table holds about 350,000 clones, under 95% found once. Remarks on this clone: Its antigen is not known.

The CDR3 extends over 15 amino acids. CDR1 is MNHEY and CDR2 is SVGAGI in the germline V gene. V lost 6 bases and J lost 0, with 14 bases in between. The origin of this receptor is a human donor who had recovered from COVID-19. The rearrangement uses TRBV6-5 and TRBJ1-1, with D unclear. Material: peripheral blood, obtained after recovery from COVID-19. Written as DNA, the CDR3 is TGTGCCAGCAGCACCACAGCGGGTATGAACACTGAAGCTTTCTTT. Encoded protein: CASSTTAGMNTEAFF.